The clone carrying this T cell receptor (beta chain) was counted many times. What it binds is not known. V lost 5 bases, J lost 8 bases, and 9 bases stayed unmatched. CDR1 is SEHNR, CDR2 FQNEAQ, per germline (reference sequence). The CDR3 length is 14 residues. The data are from a study of T-cell reconstitution after alpha-beta-depleted transplantation in children. General study points: Recipient T cells and thymic progenitors that survived gave rise to the high TCRbeta diversity observed at day 60 in some patients. Reportedly, roughly two months post-transplant, alpha-beta T cells arose from several hundred expanded graft clones. Most T-cell counts and diversity one year after the transplant came from T cells that were newly produced.

Unique molecular identifiers featured in how the TCRbeta library was prepared. TCRdb recomputed calls from the PCR reads with MiXCR, one row per CDR3 protein. The table has 98,000 or so distinct CDR3 sequences, about 6% seen once. V gene TRBV7-9 combines with J gene TRBJ1-3, with TRBD1 identical over 7 bases. Sequenced here: PBMCs, mostly from graft donor cells, sampled 360 days after TCRalphabeta/CD19-depleted stem cell transplant. This TCR was sampled from a male patient between 2 and 10 years old who had a stem cell transplant for acute lymphoblastic leukemia, so the T cells may come from the graft donor. Here the CDR3 DNA reads TGTGCCAGCAGCGTCTTCAGGGGGAGAGACACCATATATTTT. The encoded protein is CASSVFRGRDTIYF. Together with reference TRBV7-9 and TRBJ1-3, the CDR3 gives the full variable domain: DTGVSQNPRHKITKRGQNVTFRCDPISEHNRLYWYRQTLGQGPEFLTYFQNEAQLEKSRLLSDRFSAERPKGSFSTLEIQRTEQGDSAMYLCASSVFRGRDTIYFGEGSWLTVV.